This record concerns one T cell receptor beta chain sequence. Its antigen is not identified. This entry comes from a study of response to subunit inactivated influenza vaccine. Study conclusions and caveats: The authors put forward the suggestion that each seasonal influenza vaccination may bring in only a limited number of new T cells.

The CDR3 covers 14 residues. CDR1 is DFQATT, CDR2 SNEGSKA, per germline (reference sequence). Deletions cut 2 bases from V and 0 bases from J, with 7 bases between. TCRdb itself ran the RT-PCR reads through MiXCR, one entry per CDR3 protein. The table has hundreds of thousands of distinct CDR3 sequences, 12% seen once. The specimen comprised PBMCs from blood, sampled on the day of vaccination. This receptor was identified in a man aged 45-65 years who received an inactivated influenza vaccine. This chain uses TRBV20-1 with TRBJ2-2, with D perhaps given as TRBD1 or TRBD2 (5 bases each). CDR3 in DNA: TGCAGTGCTAGAAGGGGAGCGAACACCGGGGAGCTGTTTTTT. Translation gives CSARRGANTGELFF.